Following are 8 T cell receptor beta chains from one sample sequenced in a study of technical replicates of blood from a handful of donors. TCRdb's table, derived via immunoSEQ multiplex PCR, lists solely in-frame clones and lacks some. The sample includes about 79,000 clones, approximately 94% of them seen just once. Material: T cells isolated from PBMCs. The receptors originated from a human donor in good health.

V is TRBV4-1 and J is TRBJ2-2, with 8 bases aligning to TRBD2. With 3 bases clipped from V and 2 bases from J, the junction kept 5 bases outside the gene matches. The CDR3 runs 16 residues. Per the germline V gene, CDR1 is MGHRA and CDR2 is YSYEKL. In nucleotides, the CDR3 is TGCGCCAGCAGCCAGAGCGGGGGACTCAACACCGGGGAGCTGTTTTTT. Its protein is CASSQSGGLNTGELFF.

The chain uses TRBV30 and TRBJ1-1; no clear D. The CDR3 is 14 residues long. The germline V and J ends were trimmed by 0 bases and 8 bases, with 16 bases remaining between them. CDR1 GTSNPN and CDR2 SVGIG come from the germline V gene (reference sequence). CDR3 coding DNA: TGTGCCTGGAGTGTATTCTCGATGCGGTTGGAAGCTTTCTTT. This codes for CAWSVFSMRLEAFF.

The chain recombines TRBV11-3 with TRBJ2-2; 7 bases agree with TRBD1. Germline CDR1 is SGHNT and CDR2 is YENEEA. The CDR3 contains 16 residues. The junction had 8 bases not matched to a gene; V was cut back by 6 bases and J by 1 base. DNA for the CDR3: TGTGCCAGCAGGCGGCTGACAGGGAAGAACACCGGGGAGCTGTTTTTT. It is translated as CASRRLTGKNTGELFF.

The chain is built from TRBV7-9 and TRBJ2-2, with 9 bases lining up with TRBD1. Germline CDR1 is SEHNR and CDR2 is FQNEAQ (reference sequence). This CDR3 comprises 16 residues. J gave up 0 bases and V 5 bases, and 4 bases lay outside the gene matches. The CDR3 DNA reads TGTGCCAGCAGCACAGGACAGGGGTCGAACACCGGGGAGCTGTTTTTT. As protein: CASSTGQGSNTGELFF.

The chain carries TRBV28 and TRBJ1-5; 7 bases match TRBD1. This CDR3 has 16 amino acids. Trimming cost V 5 bases and J 5 bases; bases outside gene matches: 12. Germline V gene lookup returns CDR1 MDHEN and CDR2 SYDVKM. In nucleotides, the CDR3 is TGTGCCAGCAGTAGGTGGGCGACAGGGACCTATCAGCCCCAGCATTTT. As protein: CASSRWATGTYQPQHF.

V and J are TRBV14 and TRBJ1-1, with D possibly matching TRBD1 (6 bases). The germline CDR1 and CDR2 sequences are SGHDN and FVKESK. CDR3 length: 15 residues. V was cut by 2 bases and J by 4 bases, with 14 bases left in between. Here the CDR3 reads CASSQWGRGATEAFF. CDR3 sequence (DNA): TGTGCCAGCAGCCAATGGGGGAGGGGGGCCACTGAAGCTTTCTTT.

The chain uses TRBV5-4 and TRBJ1-6; perhaps TRBD1 as D (5 bases). The V gene lost 4 bases and the J gene lost 14 bases, with 19 bases spanning the gap. The CDR3 has 14 amino acids. CDR1 SGHNT and CDR2 YYREEE come from the germline V gene (reference sequence). CDR3 sequence reads: CASSPDRVGRTLHF. As DNA, the CDR3 is TGTGCCAGCAGCCCTGACAGAGTCGGAAGAACCCTCCACTTT.

The table lists this clone with a count of one. The chain links TRBV4-1 to TRBJ2-5; D is undetermined. Deletions cut 10 bases from V and 5 bases from J, with 23 bases between. The CDR3 runs to 15 residues. From germline, CDR1 is MGHRA and CDR2 YSYEKL. The CDR3 DNA follows: TGCGCCACACGACCAAGTATCCGCTCAGCGGAGACCCAGTACTTC. Translating gives CATRPSIRSAETQYF.